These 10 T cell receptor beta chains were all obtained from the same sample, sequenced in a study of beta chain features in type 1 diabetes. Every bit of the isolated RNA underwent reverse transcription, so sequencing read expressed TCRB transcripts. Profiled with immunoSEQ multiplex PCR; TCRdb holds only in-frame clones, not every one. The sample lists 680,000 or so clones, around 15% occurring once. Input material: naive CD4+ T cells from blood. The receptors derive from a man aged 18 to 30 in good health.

CDR3 amino acids: CASSLDGGTLPYNEQFF. The CDR3 DNA sequence: TGTGCCAGCAGCTTAGATGGCGGGACTCTACCCTACAATGAGCAGTTCTTC. The rearrangement links TRBV11-2 to TRBJ2-1; D might be TRBD2 (6 bases). The CDR3 runs 17 residues. V lost 0 bases to trimming and J lost 2 bases, with 14 bases between them. From germline, CDR1 is SGHAT and CDR2 FQNNGV.

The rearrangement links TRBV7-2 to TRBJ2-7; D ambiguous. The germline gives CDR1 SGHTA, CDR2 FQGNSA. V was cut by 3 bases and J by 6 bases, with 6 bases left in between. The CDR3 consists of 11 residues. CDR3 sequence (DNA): TGTGCCAGCAGCTTCGCCCTCGAGCAGTACTTC. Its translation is CASSFALEQYF.

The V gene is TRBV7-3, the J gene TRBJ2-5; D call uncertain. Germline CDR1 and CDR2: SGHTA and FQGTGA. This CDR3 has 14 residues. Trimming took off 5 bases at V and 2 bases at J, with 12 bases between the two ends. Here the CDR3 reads CASSVGSVQETQYF. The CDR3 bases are TGTGCCAGCAGCGTCGGGTCAGTACAAGAGACCCAGTACTTC.

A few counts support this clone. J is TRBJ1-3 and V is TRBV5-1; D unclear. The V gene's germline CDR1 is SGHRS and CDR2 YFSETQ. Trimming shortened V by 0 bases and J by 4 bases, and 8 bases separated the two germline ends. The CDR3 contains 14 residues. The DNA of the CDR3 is TGCGCCAGCAGCTTGGACTCGGTGGGAAACACCATATATTTT. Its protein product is CASSLDSVGNTIYF.

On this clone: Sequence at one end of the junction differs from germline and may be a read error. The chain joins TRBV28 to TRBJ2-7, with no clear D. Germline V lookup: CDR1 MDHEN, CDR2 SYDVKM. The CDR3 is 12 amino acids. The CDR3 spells CASSFNPPDANF. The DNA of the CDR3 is TGTGCCAGCAGTTTTAATCCGCCGGACGCGAACTTC.

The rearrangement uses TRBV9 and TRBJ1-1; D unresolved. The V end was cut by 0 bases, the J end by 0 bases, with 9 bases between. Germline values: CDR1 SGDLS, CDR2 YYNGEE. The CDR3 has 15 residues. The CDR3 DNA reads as TGTGCCAGCAGCGTAGCTAGCAAATTGAACACTGAAGCTTTCTTT. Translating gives CASSVASKLNTEAFF.

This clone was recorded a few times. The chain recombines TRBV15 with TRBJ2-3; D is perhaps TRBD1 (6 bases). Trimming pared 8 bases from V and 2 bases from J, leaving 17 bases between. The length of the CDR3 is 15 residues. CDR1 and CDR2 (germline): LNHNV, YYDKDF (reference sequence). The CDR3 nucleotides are TGTGCCACCGGGGGCGGGCCACGGATCACAGATACGCAGTATTTT. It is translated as CATGGGPRITDTQYF.

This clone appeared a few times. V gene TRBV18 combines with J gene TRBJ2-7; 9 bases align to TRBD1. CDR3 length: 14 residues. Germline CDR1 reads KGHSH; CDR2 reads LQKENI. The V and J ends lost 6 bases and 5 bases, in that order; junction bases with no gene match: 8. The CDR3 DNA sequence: TGTGCCAGCTCGTCCGGGACAGGGTACCACGAGCAGTACTTC. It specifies CASSSGTGYHEQYF.

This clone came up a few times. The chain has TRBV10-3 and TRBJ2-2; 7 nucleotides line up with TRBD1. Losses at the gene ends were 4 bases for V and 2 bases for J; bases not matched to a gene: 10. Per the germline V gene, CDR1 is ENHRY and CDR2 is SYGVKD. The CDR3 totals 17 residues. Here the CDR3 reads CAISANTGAPNTGELFF. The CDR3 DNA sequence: TGTGCCATCAGTGCCAATACAGGGGCACCCAACACCGGGGAGCTGTTTTTT.

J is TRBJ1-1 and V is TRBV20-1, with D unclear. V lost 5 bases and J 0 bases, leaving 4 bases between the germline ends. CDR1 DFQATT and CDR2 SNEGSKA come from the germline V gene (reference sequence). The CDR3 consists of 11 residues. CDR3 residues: CSAGVNTEAFF. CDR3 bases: TGCAGTGCTGGAGTGAACACTGAAGCTTTCTTT.